A single sample is the source of the 10 T cell receptor beta chains below, sequenced in a study of human versus mouse CDR3 diversity and MHC coevolution. The repertoire was sequenced with immunoSEQ multiplex PCR; TCRdb's copy has only in-frame clones and lacks some. The table records about 81,000 clones, about 94% of them present only once. Material: naive CD4+ T cells from blood. The subset denotes: CD45RO-negative CD62L-positive naive CD4 T cells. These receptor sequences come from a person between 25 and 70 years old in good health.

For this clone: In this CDR3 the conserved last residue, phenylalanine or tryptophan, is missing, so a read error is likely. This chain uses TRBV7-3 with TRBJ2-7, with a weak D call TRBD1 (5 bases). V dropped 6 bases and J dropped 3 bases, with 12 bases sitting between them. This CDR3 region has 13 residues. CDR1 is SGHTA and CDR2 is FQGTGA in the germline V gene. CDR3 nucleotides: TGTGCCAGCAGGGCTCCAGGGCGCTACGAGCAGTACCTC. Protein: CASRAPGRYEQYL.

This chain uses TRBV7-2 with TRBJ2-5; the D gene is possibly TRBD1 (5 bases). CDR3 size: 17 residues. V lost 1 base and J 3 bases, leaving 18 bases between the germline ends. Germline V gene data show CDR1 as SGHTA and CDR2 as FQGNSA. In nucleotides, the CDR3 is TGTGCCAGCAGCTTAGATTTCAGGACAAGGGGAAAAGAGACCCAGTACTTC. Translating it yields CASSLDFRTRGKETQYF.

This CDR3 reads CAISEKRGSDNEQFF. The CDR3 bases are TGTGCCATCAGTGAAAAAAGGGGGTCCGACAATGAGCAGTTCTTC. The chain links TRBV10-3 to TRBJ2-1; tentatively, D is TRBD1 (6 bases). Germline V gene lookup returns CDR1 ENHRY and CDR2 SYGVKD. This CDR3 is 15 amino acids long. Trimming pared 3 bases from V and 5 bases from J, leaving 14 bases between.

The chain is built from TRBV6-1 and TRBJ1-1, with D possibly matching TRBD1 (5 bases). The CDR3 is made up of 13 amino acids. The V end was cut by 7 bases, the J end by 7 bases, with 16 bases between. Germline assignment: CDR1 MNHNS and CDR2 SASEGT. The CDR3 DNA sequence: TGTGCCAGCACCGAGACCTCGGGACTTGAAGCTTTCTTT. Its translation is CASTETSGLEAFF.

The chain has TRBV6-1 and TRBJ1-4; D is undetermined. Germline CDR1 MNHNS, CDR2 SASEGT. The CDR3 has 14 residues. Between the trimmed V and J ends, which lost 5 bases and 8 bases, there was a span of 15 bases. CDR3 DNA: TGTGCCAGCAGTCCCCCTCGGTTAAGAGAAAAACTGTTTTTT. This translates into CASSPPRLREKLFF.

The genes are TRBV7-3 and TRBJ2-6, with a tentative D call TRBD1 (5 bases). The CDR3 loop spans 15 amino acids. Germline values: CDR1 SGHTA, CDR2 FQGTGA. The germline V and J ends were trimmed by 6 bases and 0 bases, with 9 bases remaining between them. The CDR3 spells CASRPDSSGANVLTF. The DNA for the CDR3 is TGTGCCAGCAGACCTGACAGCTCTGGGGCCAACGTCCTGACTTTC.

V gene TRBV11-2 combines with J gene TRBJ2-2, with 8 bases matching TRBD1. The CDR3 loop spans 16 amino acids. The junction had 10 bases not matched to a gene; V was cut back by 6 bases and J by 4 bases. Germline values: CDR1 SGHAT, CDR2 FQNNGV. CDR3 bases: TGTGCCAGCAGACCAATCAGGGGGCGCTCCACCGGGGAGCTGTTTTTT. It is translated as CASRPIRGRSTGELFF.

The CDR3: CASSPTRDFSYNEQFF. The CDR3 DNA reads as TGTGCCAGCAGCCCTACCCGTGACTTTTCGTACAATGAGCAGTTCTTC. The chain links TRBV7-2 to TRBJ2-1; D ambiguous. The CDR3 runs 16 residues. Trimming removed 5 bases at V and 4 bases at J, with 18 bases between. Germline V gene lookup returns CDR1 SGHTA and CDR2 FQGNSA.

V and J are TRBV4-3 and TRBJ1-3; D possibly corresponds to TRBD1 (5 bases). The CDR3 totals 15 residues. V was cut by 0 bases and J by 3 bases, with 9 bases left in between. CDR1 and CDR2 from the germline V gene are LGHNA and YSLEER. CDR3 nucleotides: TGCGCCAGCAGCCAAGATAGGCAGGGTGGAAACACCATATATTTT. Residues: CASSQDRQGGNTIYF.

The chain carries TRBV10-3 and TRBJ2-5, with 9 bases fitting TRBD2. Germline V gene data show CDR1 as ENHRY and CDR2 as SYGVKD. The V and J ends lost 5 bases and 0 bases, in that order; junction bases with no gene match: 7. The CDR3 consists of 16 residues. The CDR3 DNA is TGTGCCATCAGTCGAGGGCTAGCGGGGAACCAAGAGACCCAGTACTTC. Translated, it gives CAISRGLAGNQETQYF.